This T cell receptor (beta chain) was documented in a study of identical twins. The V and J ends lost 0 bases and 3 bases respectively, with 14 bases between them. The CDR3 extends over 16 amino acids. Germline assignment: CDR1 DFQATT and CDR2 SNEGSKA (reference sequence). This clonotype was seen repeatedly, ten times or more. Template switching, a step in the protocol, added a universal primer site, and cDNA carried unique molecular identifiers. TCRdb analysed the 5' RACE reads with MiXCR anew, one entry per CDR3 protein. The table has 200,000 to 250,000 distinct CDR3 sequences, about 7.3% seen once. This sample also belongs to another study, concerning yellow fever vaccine responses in identical twins.

This chain uses TRBV20-1 with TRBJ2-2; a weak D match, TRBD2 (6 bases). The sequence was obtained from a woman aged 18-35 years in good health. The sequenced material came from memory (CD45RO+) T cells sorted from blood. This CDR3 reads CSARDWEASYTGELFF. DNA of the CDR3: TGCAGTGCTAGAGATTGGGAGGCATCGTACACCGGGGAGCTGTTTTTT.